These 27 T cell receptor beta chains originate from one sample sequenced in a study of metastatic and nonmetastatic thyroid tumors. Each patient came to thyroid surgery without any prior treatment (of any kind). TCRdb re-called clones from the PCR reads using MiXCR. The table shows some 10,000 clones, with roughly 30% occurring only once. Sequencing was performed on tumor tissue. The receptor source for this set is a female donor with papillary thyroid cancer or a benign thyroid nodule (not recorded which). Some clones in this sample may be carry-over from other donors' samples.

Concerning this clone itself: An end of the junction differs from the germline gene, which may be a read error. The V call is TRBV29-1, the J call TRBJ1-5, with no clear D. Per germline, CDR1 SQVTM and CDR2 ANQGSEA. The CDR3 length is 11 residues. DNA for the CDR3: TGCAGCGTTGGGAATGTTCAGCCCAAGCATTTT. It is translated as CSVGNVQPKHF.

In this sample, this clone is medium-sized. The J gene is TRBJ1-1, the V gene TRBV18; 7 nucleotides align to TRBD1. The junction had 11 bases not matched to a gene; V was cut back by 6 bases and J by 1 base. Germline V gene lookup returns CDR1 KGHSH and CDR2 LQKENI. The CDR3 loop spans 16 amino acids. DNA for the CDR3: TGTGCCAGCTCGCCGGATTGGGACAGAGGGAACACTGAAGCTTTCTTT. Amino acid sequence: CASSPDWDRGNTEAFF. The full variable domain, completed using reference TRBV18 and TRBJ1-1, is NAGVMQNPRHLVRRRGQEARLRCSPMKGHSHVYWYRQLPEEGLKFMVYLQKENIIDESGMPKERFSAEFPKEGPSILRIQQVVRGDSAAYFCASSPDWDRGNTEAFFGQGTRLTVV.

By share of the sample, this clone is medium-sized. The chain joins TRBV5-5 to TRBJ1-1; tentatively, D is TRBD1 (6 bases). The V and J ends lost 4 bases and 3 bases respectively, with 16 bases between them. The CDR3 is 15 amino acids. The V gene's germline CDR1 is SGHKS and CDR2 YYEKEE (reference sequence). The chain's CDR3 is CASSTTGMGYTEAFF. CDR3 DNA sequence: TGTGCCAGCAGCACTACAGGGATGGGGTACACTGAAGCTTTCTTT.

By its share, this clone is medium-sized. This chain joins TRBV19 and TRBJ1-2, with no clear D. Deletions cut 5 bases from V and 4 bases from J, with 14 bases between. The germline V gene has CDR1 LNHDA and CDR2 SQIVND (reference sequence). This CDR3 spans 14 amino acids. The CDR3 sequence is CASSPQARSYGYTF. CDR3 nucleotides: TGTGCCAGTAGTCCCCAGGCCAGGTCCTATGGCTACACCTTC.

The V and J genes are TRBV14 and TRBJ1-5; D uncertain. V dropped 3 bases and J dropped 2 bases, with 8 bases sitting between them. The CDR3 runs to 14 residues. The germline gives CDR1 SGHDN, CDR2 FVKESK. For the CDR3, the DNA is TGTGCCAGCAGCCAGCAACTCGGCAATCAGCCCCAGCATTTT. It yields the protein CASSQQLGNQPQHF. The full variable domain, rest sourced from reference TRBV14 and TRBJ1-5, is EAGVTQFPSHSVIEKGQTVTLRCDPISGHDNLYWYRRVMGKEIKFLLHFVKESKQDESGMPNNRFLAERTGGTYSTLKVQPAELEDSGVYFCASSQQLGNQPQHFGDGTRLSIL.

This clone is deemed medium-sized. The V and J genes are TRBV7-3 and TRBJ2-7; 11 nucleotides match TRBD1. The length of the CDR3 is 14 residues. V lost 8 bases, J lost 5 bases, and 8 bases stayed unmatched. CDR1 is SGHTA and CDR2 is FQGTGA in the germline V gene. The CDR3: CASSKGDRGDEQYF. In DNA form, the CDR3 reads TGTGCCAGCTCGAAGGGGGACAGGGGGGACGAGCAGTACTTC.

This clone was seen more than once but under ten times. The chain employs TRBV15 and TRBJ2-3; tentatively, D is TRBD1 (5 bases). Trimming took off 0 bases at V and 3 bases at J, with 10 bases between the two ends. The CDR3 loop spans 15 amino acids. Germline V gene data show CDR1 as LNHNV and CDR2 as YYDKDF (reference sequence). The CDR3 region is CATSREAAGTDTQYF. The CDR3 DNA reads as TGTGCCACCAGCAGAGAGGCGGCAGGGACAGATACGCAGTATTTT.

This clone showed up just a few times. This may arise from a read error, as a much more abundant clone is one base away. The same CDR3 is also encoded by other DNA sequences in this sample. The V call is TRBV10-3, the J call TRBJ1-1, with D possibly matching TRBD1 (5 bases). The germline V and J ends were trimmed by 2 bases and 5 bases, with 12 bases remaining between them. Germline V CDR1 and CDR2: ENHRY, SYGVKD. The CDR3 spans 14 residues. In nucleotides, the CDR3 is TGTGCCATCAGTGAGCGTGACAGTCGGACTGAAGCTTTCTTT. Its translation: CAISERDSRTEAFF.

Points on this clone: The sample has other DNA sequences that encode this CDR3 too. CDR3 coding DNA: TGCAGTGCCCCGGACGGGGGTAATCAGCCCCAGCATTTT. It encodes CSAPDGGNQPQHF. The rearrangement links TRBV20-1 to TRBJ1-5, with D possibly TRBD1 on 5 matching bases. Trimming took 6 bases from V and 4 from J, leaving 13 bases between them. The germline CDR1 and CDR2 sequences are DFQATT and SNEGSKA (reference sequence). The CDR3 is made up of 13 amino acids.

The CDR3 DNA reads TGTGCCAGCAGTGAAGGGCGGGACACGGGAGAGCAGTACTTC. Its protein is CASSEGRDTGEQYF. The chain combines TRBV25-1 with TRBJ2-7, with D possibly called TRBD1 or TRBD2 (6 bases each). V lost 2 bases to trimming and J lost 7 bases, with 15 bases between them. The CDR3 consists of 14 residues. Germline CDR1 and CDR2: MGHDK and SYGVNS.

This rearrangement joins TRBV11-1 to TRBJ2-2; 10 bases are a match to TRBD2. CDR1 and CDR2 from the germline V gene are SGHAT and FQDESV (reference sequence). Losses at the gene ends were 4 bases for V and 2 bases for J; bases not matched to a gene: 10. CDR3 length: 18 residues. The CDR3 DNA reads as TGTGCCAGCAGCTCATGGATTGCTAGCGGGAGAAACACCGGGGAGCTGTTTTTT. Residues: CASSSWIASGRNTGELFF.

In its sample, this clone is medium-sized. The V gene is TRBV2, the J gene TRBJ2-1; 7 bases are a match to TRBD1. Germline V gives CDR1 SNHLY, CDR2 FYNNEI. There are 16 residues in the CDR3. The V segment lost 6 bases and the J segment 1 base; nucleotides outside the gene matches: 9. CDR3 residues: CASRQKQGSSYNEQFF. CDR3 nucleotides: TGTGCCAGCAGGCAGAAACAGGGGTCTTCCTACAATGAGCAGTTCTTC.

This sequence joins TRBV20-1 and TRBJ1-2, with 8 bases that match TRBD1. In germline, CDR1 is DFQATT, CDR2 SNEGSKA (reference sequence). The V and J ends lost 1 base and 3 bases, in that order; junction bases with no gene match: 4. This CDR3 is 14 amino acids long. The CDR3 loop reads CSARGQGADYGYTF. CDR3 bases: TGCAGTGCTAGAGGTCAGGGGGCGGACTATGGCTACACCTTC.

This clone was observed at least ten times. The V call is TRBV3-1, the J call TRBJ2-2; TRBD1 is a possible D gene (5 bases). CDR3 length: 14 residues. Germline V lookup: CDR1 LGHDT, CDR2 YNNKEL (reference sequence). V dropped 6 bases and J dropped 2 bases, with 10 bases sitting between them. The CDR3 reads CASRHDSNTGELFF. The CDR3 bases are TGTGCCAGCAGACATGACAGTAACACCGGGGAGCTGTTTTTT.

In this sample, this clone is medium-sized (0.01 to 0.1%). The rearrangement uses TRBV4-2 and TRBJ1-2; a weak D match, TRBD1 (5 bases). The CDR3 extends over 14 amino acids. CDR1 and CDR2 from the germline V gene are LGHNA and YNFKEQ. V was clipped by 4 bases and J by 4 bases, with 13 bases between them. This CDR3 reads CASSPAPGGYGYTF. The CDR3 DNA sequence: TGTGCCAGCAGCCCCGCCCCCGGGGGCTATGGCTACACCTTC.

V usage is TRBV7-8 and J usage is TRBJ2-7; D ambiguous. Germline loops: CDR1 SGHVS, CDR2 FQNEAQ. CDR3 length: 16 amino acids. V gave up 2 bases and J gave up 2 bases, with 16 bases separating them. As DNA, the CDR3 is TGTGCCAGCAGCTTAACGAGTGTGGGATCGGCCTACGAGCAGTACTTC. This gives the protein CASSLTSVGSAYEQYF.

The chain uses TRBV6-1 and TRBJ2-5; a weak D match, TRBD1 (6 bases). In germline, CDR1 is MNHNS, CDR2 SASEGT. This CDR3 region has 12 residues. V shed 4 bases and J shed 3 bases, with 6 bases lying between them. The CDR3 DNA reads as TGTGCCAGCAGTGGACAGGAAGAGACCCAGTACTTC. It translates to CASSGQEETQYF.

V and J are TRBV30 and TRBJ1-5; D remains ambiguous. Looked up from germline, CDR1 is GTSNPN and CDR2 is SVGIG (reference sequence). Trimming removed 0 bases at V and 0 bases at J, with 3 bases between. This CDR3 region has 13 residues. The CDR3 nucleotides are TGTGCCTGGAGTGTGGGTAGCAATCAGCCCCAGCATTTT. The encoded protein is CAWSVGSNQPQHF. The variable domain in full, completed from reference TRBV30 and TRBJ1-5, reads SQTIHQWPATLVQPVGSPLSLECTVEGTSNPNLYWYRQAAGRGLQLLFYSVGIGQISSEVPQNLSASRPQDRQFILSSKKLLLSDSGFYLCAWSVGSNQPQHFGDGTRLSIL.

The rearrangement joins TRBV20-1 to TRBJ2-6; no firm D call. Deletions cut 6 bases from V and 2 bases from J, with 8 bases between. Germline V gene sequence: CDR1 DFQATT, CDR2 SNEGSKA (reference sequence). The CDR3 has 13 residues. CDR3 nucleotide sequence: TGCAGTGCATGGAACCCTGGGGCCAACGTCCTGACTTTC. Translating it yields CSAWNPGANVLTF.

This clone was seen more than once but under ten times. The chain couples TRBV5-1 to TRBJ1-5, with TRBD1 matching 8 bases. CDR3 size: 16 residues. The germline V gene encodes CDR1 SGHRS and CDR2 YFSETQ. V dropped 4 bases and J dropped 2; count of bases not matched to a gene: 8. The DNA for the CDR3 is TGCGCCAGCAGCCAAGGGACAGGATCCGGCAATCAGCCCCAGCATTTT. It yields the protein CASSQGTGSGNQPQHF. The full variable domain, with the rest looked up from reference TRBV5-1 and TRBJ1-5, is KAGVTQTPRYLIKTRGQQVTLSCSPISGHRSVSWYQQTPGQGLQFLFEYFSETQRNKGNFPGRFSGRQFSNSRSEMNVSTLELGDSALYLCASSQGTGSGNQPQHFGDGTRLSIL.

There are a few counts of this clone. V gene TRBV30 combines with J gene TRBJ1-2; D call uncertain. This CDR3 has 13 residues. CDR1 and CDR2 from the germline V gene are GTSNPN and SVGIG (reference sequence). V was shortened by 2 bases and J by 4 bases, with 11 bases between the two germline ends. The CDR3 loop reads CAWSSPFVYGYTF. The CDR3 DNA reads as TGTGCCTGGAGTTCTCCCTTCGTCTATGGCTACACCTTC.

CDR3: CASMDGGITEAFF. CDR3 bases: TGTGCCAGTATGGATGGGGGGATCACTGAAGCTTTCTTT. The chain combines TRBV19 with TRBJ1-1; perhaps TRBD1 as D (5 bases). In germline, CDR1 is LNHDA, CDR2 SQIVND (reference sequence). V lost 7 bases and J 4 bases, leaving 13 bases between the germline ends. There are 13 residues in the CDR3.

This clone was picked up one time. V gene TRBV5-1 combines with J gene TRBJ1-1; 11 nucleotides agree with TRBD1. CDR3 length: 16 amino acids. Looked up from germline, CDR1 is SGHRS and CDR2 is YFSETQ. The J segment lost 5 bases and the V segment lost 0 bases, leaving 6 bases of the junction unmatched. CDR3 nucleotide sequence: TGCGCCAGCAGCTTGGAAGGGACAGGGGGTATTACTGAAGCTTTCTTT. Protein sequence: CASSLEGTGGITEAFF.

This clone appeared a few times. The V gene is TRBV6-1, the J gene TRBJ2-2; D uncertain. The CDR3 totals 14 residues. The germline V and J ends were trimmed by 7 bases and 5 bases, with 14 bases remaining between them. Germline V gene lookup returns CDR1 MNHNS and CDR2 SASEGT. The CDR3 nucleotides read TGTGCCAGCATAGAGTCTGGGGAAACCGGGGAGCTGTTTTTT. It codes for CASIESGETGELFF.

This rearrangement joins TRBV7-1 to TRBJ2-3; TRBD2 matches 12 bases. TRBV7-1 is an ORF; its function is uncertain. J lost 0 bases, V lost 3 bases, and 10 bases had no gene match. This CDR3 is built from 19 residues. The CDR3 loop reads CASSSPTSGGFSSTDTQYF. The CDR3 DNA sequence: TGTGCCAGCAGCTCTCCGACTAGCGGGGGCTTTAGTAGCACAGATACGCAGTATTTT.

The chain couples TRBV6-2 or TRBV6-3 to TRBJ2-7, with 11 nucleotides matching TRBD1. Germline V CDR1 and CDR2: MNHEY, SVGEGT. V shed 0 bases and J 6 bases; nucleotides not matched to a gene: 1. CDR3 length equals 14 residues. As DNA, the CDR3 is TGTGCCAGCAGTTACTCGGGGACAGGGGGCGAGCAGTACTTC. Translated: CASSYSGTGGEQYF.

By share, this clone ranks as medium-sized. CDR3 DNA: TGTGCCAGCAGTGAAGGTTTGGACGGAAATTCACCCCTCCACTTT. Translating it yields CASSEGLDGNSPLHF. The chain employs TRBV6-1 and TRBJ1-6; no firm D call. V was pared by 1 base and J by 7 bases, with 11 bases between. The germline V gene encodes CDR1 MNHNS and CDR2 SASEGT. There are 15 residues in the CDR3.